This is a list of T cell receptor beta chains from one sample in a study of blood T cell repertoires in COVID-19. TCRdb's copy holds only in-frame clones and misses some; the assay was immunoSEQ multiplex PCR. The sample records some 270,000 clones, 80% to 85% being singletons. Source material: peripheral blood. The receptors were sampled from a person aged 70 to 79 with COVID-19, enrolled during active disease. CDR3s include the opening cysteine and the closing phenylalanine or tryptophan.

>TRBV11-3|TRBJ1-6
CASSFSSYNSPLHF
>TRBV4-1|TRBJ1-5
CASSQDLQGMRPQHF
>TRBV28|TRBJ2-1
CASSLSFGEQFF
>TRBV2|TRBJ1-4
CASSAPGQGTNEKLFF
>TRBV19|TRBJ2-2
CASSNQVGSNTGELFF
>TRBV5-1|TRBJ2-3
CASSSRGGTDTQYF
>TRBV28|TRBJ1-4
CASERVRREKLFF
>TRBV6-5|TRBJ1-5
CASILSGFNQPQHF
>TRBV3-1/TRBV3-2|TRBJ2-5
CASSLGTSGGRYRQTQYF
>TRBV28|TRBJ1-2
CASSLISGTGGYTF
>TRBV7-9|TRBJ2-7
CASSFLAGGPYEQYF
>TRBV12-3/TRBV12-4|TRBJ1-5
CASSPQGIQPQHF
>TRBV28|TRBJ2-3
CASSLVKDRVASDTQYF
>TRBV14|TRBJ2-1
CASSQAGGPYNEQFF
>TRBV9|TRBJ2-2
CASSAPGQGRTRRRTGELFF
>TRBV6-4|TRBJ2-1
CASSGVYGGADEQFF
>TRBV7-6|TRBJ2-7
CASSLGLGQTYEQYF
>TRBV6-5|TRBJ2-3
CASSLTSGRAGTQYF
>TRBV2|TRBJ2-1
CASNRDSYNEQFF
>TRBV18|TRBJ1-4
CASSPYEGVKLFF
>TRBV6-6|TRBJ2-7
CASTRGSSYEQYF
>TRBV6-2/TRBV6-3|TRBJ1-4
CASSRGQGNEKLFF
>TRBV5-1|TRBJ2-3
CASSLDSYTDTQYF
>TRBV5-1|TRBJ2-1
CASSLMSDTYNEQFF
>TRBV7-9|TRBJ2-7
CASSYAGTASYEQYF
>TRBV15|TRBJ1-1
CATSRAVGGAFF
>TRBV5-1|TRBJ1-5
CASSLAGNSNQPQHF
>TRBV19|TRBJ2-1
CASSINTYNEQFF
>TRBV7-2|TRBJ2-3
CASSPRAGGRDTQYF
>TRBV11-2|TRBJ1-2
CASSLAGNYGYTF